Presented here are 20 T cell receptor beta chains from one specimen sequenced in a study of shared clonotypes between healthy human individuals. Only in-frame clones appear in the TCRdb table, and some are missing; sequencing was by immunoSEQ multiplex PCR. The profile shows under 2.5 million clones, roughly 90% of them singletons. Sample: naive CD4+ T cells from PBMCs. Subset described: CD45RA+ positively selected. All receptors derive from a man younger than 30 in good health. Some clones in this sample may be carry-over from other donors' samples.

The chain links TRBV10-3 to TRBJ2-7; D tentatively fits TRBD1 or TRBD2 (6 bases each). The CDR3 extends over 14 amino acids. Germline-derived CDR1 and CDR2 are ENHRY and SYGVKD. V was pared by 2 bases and J by 2 bases, with 10 bases between. The CDR3 DNA follows: TGTGCCATCAGTGAGGGGGGGCTGACCTACGAGCAGTACTTC. It is translated as CAISEGGLTYEQYF.

For this clone: In the same sample, other DNA sequences code for this CDR3. Here the CDR3 DNA reads TGTGCCAGCAGCTTCAGCGGGGAGACCCAGTACTTC. It yields the protein CASSFSGETQYF. The J gene is TRBJ2-5, the V gene TRBV7-6, with D possibly matching TRBD2 (6 bases). CDR3 length: 12 amino acids. Trimming shortened V by 3 bases and J by 5 bases, and 7 bases separated the two germline ends. The V gene's germline CDR1 is SGHVS and CDR2 FNYEAQ. Filled out from reference TRBV7-6 and TRBJ2-5, the complete variable domain reads GAGVSQSPRYKVTKRGQDVALRCDPISGHVSLYWYRQALGQGPEFLTYFNYEAQQDKSGLPNDRFSAERPEGSISTLTIQRTEQRDSAMYRCASSFSGETQYFGPGTRLLVL.

This chain connects TRBV7-2 to TRBJ2-6; TRBD1 matches 8 bases. Per the germline V gene, CDR1 is SGHTA and CDR2 is FQGNSA. The CDR3 is 17 residues long. V was pared by 5 bases and J by 0 bases, with 6 bases of the junction left unmatched. The DNA of the CDR3 is TGTGCCAGCAGCACGAGGACAGGGCGCTCTGGGGCCAACGTCCTGACTTTC. Protein: CASSTRTGRSGANVLTF.

V is TRBV7-9 and J is TRBJ1-2; D might be TRBD1 (5 bases). V lost 2 bases and J lost 1, with 17 bases in between. CDR1 and CDR2 from the germline V gene are SEHNR and FQNEAQ (reference sequence). CDR3 length: 17 amino acids. DNA of the CDR3: TGTGCCAGCAGCTTAACTGCGGCAGGGTACGTTAACTATGGCTACACCTTC. Amino acid sequence: CASSLTAAGYVNYGYTF.

The chain employs TRBV5-4 and TRBJ2-3; 12 bases are shared with TRBD2. This CDR3 is 17 amino acids long. CDR1 and CDR2 from the germline V gene are SGHNT and YYREEE (reference sequence). The V segment lost 7 bases and the J segment 0 bases; nucleotides outside the gene matches: 9. CDR3 in amino acids: CASSTSGSGRSTDTQYF. CDR3 DNA sequence: TGTGCCAGCTCGACTAGCGGGAGTGGTCGGAGCACAGATACGCAGTATTTT. The full variable domain, rest sourced from reference TRBV5-4 and TRBJ2-3, is ETGVTQSPTHLIKTRGQQVTLRCSSQSGHNTVSWYQQALGQGPQFIFQYYREEENGRGNFPPRFSGLQFPNYSSELNVNALELDDSALYLCASSTSGSGRSTDTQYFGPGTRLTVL.

J is TRBJ1-3 and V is TRBV7-3, with D hard to call. The V and J ends lost 5 bases and 4 bases respectively, with 9 bases between them. The CDR3 has 13 amino acids. CDR1 is SGHTA, CDR2 FQGTGA, per germline. CDR3 in DNA: TGTGCCAGCAGCACTATGGGGGGAAACACCATATATTTT. Translating gives CASSTMGGNTIYF.

The CDR3 spells CASSLRGWGDTQYF. In nucleotides, the CDR3 is TGTGCCAGCAGTTTACGGGGTTGGGGAGATACGCAGTATTTT. V gene TRBV28 combines with J gene TRBJ2-3, with D possibly TRBD2 on 5 matching bases. V dropped 2 bases and J dropped 5 bases, with 11 bases sitting between them. The CDR3 contains 14 residues. The V gene's germline CDR1 is MDHEN and CDR2 SYDVKM. Full variable domain (missing parts from reference TRBV28 and TRBJ2-3): DVKVTQSSRYLVKRTGEKVFLECVQDMDHENMFWYRQDPGLGLRLIYFSYDVKMKEKGDIPEGYSVSREKKERFSLILESASTNQTSMYLCASSLRGWGDTQYFGPGTRLTVL.

V is TRBV5-4 and J is TRBJ2-2, with D possibly matching TRBD2 (5 bases). Per germline, CDR1 SGHNT and CDR2 YYREEE (reference sequence). With 1 base removed from V and 5 bases from J, the gap between germline ends came to 15 bases. The CDR3 covers 16 residues. The CDR3 loop is CASSLKRLSRTGELFF. CDR3 DNA sequence: TGTGCCAGCAGCTTGAAACGACTATCCCGGACCGGGGAGCTGTTTTTT.

This chain connects TRBV5-6 to TRBJ2-5, with 10 bases fitting TRBD2. Trimming cost V 3 bases and J 7 bases; bases outside gene matches: 9. The CDR3 runs 15 residues. CDR1 and CDR2 (germline): SGHDT, YYEEEE. The CDR3 nucleotides are TGTGCCAGCAGCTCCATAGCGAGCGGGGGGGGGACCCAGTACTTC. Protein sequence: CASSSIASGGGTQYF.

This CDR3 is CASSLRQENTEAFF. In DNA, the CDR3 is TGCGCCAGCAGCTTGAGACAGGAAAACACTGAAGCTTTCTTT. V usage is TRBV5-1 and J usage is TRBJ1-1; a possible D gene is TRBD1 (6 bases). This CDR3 contains 14 residues. Germline CDR1 is SGHRS and CDR2 is YFSETQ. Between the trimmed V and J ends, which lost 1 base and 2 bases, there was a span of 9 bases.

On this clone itself: The same CDR3 arises from other DNA sequences in this sample as well. This sequence joins TRBV5-1 and TRBJ1-1, with TRBD1 matching over 9 bases. The CDR3 runs 13 residues. In germline, CDR1 is SGHRS, CDR2 YFSETQ. J was trimmed by 8 bases and V by 0 bases; bases with no gene match: 2. As DNA, the CDR3 is TGCGCCAGCAGCTTGGGACAGGGGGGCGAAGCTTTCTTT. This sequence encodes CASSLGQGGEAFF.

V usage is TRBV9 and J usage is TRBJ2-3; D may match TRBD1 or TRBD2 (6 bases each). The ends were cut back, 0 bases at V and 1 base at J, with 15 bases in the middle. This CDR3 has 17 residues. Germline V gene lookup returns CDR1 SGDLS and CDR2 YYNGEE. The DNA of the CDR3 is TGTGCCAGCAGCGTAGGCCGCGGGGACACCCGCACAGATACGCAGTATTTT. It encodes CASSVGRGDTRTDTQYF.

The chain links TRBV2 to TRBJ2-2, with 8 bases lining up with TRBD2. Germline V gene lookup returns CDR1 SNHLY and CDR2 FYNNEI. The CDR3 covers 17 residues. After removal of 6 bases from V and 5 bases from J, the junction contained 14 bases not matched to a gene. The DNA of the CDR3 is TGTGCCAGCAGCTCTCTAGGAGCGGGAGTTAATACCGGGGAGCTGTTTTTT. Amino acids: CASSSLGAGVNTGELFF.

In the case of this clone: Distinct nucleotide sequences in the sample also encode this CDR3. This chain links TRBV5-1 with TRBJ2-1; no definite D call. This CDR3 has 11 residues. The V end lost 1 base, the J end lost 8 bases, and 4 bases lay between the germline ends. Germline CDR1 and CDR2: SGHRS and YFSETQ. As DNA, the CDR3 is TGCGCCAGCAGCTTGAGCTATGAGCAGTTCTTC. This sequence encodes CASSLSYEQFF.

This clone appeared a few times. V is TRBV7-3 and J is TRBJ2-1; D gene ambiguous. Trimming took off 6 bases at V and 4 bases at J, with 10 bases between the two ends. Germline CDR1 reads SGHTA; CDR2 reads FQGTGA. This CDR3 spans 13 amino acids. The CDR3 here is CASSPHEYNEQFF. CDR3 nucleotides: TGTGCCAGCAGTCCTCACGAATACAATGAGCAGTTCTTC.

To note about this clone: Other DNA sequences in the sample encode the same CDR3. The chain has TRBV5-4 and TRBJ1-2; D remains unclear. The CDR3 sequence is 13 residues long. Germline loops: CDR1 SGHNT, CDR2 YYREEE (reference sequence). Trimming took off 0 bases at V and 4 bases at J, with 7 bases between the two ends. The CDR3 protein is CASSLGGPYGYTF. The CDR3 DNA reads TGTGCCAGCAGCTTGGGGGGTCCCTATGGCTACACCTTC.

On this clone: The sample has other DNA sequences that encode this CDR3 too. The rearrangement joins TRBV5-1 to TRBJ1-1; perhaps TRBD1 as D (5 bases). CDR3 length: 13 amino acids. The V gene lost 9 bases and the J gene lost 6 bases, with 18 bases spanning the gap. CDR1 and CDR2 (germline): SGHRS, YFSETQ. CDR3 nucleotides: TGCGCCACCTCCGGACAAGGGAAATCTGAAGCTTTCTTT. Translating gives CATSGQGKSEAFF.

The genes are TRBV4-1 and TRBJ2-5, with TRBD2 as a possible D gene (5 bases). The CDR3 sequence is 17 residues long. Germline CDR1 is MGHRA and CDR2 is YSYEKL. The V end was cut by 2 bases, the J end by 1 base, with 17 bases between. Here the CDR3 DNA reads TGCGCCAGCAGCCAACTCCCTAGCTTTCGAACCCAAGAGACCCAGTACTTC. Its protein is CASSQLPSFRTQETQYF.

The chain recombines TRBV27 with TRBJ2-1; 12 bases align to TRBD2. The germline CDR1 and CDR2 sequences are MNHEY and SMNVEV (reference sequence). The CDR3 spans 15 residues. The ends lost 4 bases at V and 8 bases at J; junction bases unmatched: 6. CDR3 amino acids: CASSSPSGRADEQFF. The CDR3 nucleotides read TGTGCCAGCAGTTCTCCTAGCGGGAGGGCCGATGAGCAGTTCTTC.

The chain is built from TRBV28 and TRBJ2-2; 8 bases are shared with TRBD1. Germline V gene data show CDR1 as MDHEN and CDR2 as SYDVKM. V was pared by 4 bases and J by 8 bases, with 21 bases of the junction left unmatched. The CDR3 contains 19 residues. The CDR3 coding sequence is TGTGCCAGCAGTTGGTGGACAGGGAATTCGGCGGCATTCGGTGGGGAGCTGTTTTTT. Translation: CASSWWTGNSAAFGGELFF.